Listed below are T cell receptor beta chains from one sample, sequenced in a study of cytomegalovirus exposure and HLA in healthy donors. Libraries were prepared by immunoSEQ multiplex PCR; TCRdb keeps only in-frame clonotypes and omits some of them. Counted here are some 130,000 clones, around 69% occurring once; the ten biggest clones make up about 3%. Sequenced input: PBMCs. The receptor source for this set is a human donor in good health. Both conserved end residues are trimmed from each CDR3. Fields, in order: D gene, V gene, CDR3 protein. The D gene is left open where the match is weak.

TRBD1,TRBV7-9,ASSLAGTGGTYEQY
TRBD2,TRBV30,AWSSSGRYNEQF
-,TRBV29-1,SVASGGRQPQH
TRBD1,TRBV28,ASSNLPTGICH
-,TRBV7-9,SSSLAPTLTNEKLF
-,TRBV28,ASSFRAGTYNEQF
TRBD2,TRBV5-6,ASSGGTSFHNEQF
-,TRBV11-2,ASNPQGSFSYEQY
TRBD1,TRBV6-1,ASSEAGTGVYGYT
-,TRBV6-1,ASSVTSTYYEQY
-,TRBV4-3,ASSQDLDRPLGYGYT
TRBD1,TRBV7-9,ASGQGANWGNTIY
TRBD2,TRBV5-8,ASSLRAGGPVDTQY
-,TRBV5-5,ASSFLAGGQGKQY
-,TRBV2,ASSEVGLAADTQY
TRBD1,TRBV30,AWSAGGSQPQH
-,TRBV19,ASSIYPGALNTEAF
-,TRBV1,TSSYTRANTGELF
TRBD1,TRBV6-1,ASSARDRGTQY
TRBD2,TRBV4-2,ASSQVGAGAETQY
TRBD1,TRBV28,ASSPWTGTYGYT
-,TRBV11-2,ASSLEQGNTIY
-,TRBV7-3,ASSARDTDEAF
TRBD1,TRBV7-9,ASSHRDRGTYNEQF
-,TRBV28,ASSHTGILYEQY
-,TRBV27,ASSLSTPPWIYEQY
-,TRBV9,ASSTRVVGSVGNEQF
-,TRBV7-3,ASSLYQGTGELF
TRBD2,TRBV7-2,ASSRGTSVGNEQF
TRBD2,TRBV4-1,ASSQDEASGIANTGELF
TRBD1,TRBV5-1,ASSSDRTTDTQY
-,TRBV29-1,SVGFSSQFDSVQF